Sequencing of this T cell receptor (beta chain) was carried out in a study of OX40 agonist ivuxolimab in advanced cancers. Looking at the study overall: The study treated patients with ivuxolimab, an agonistic anti-OX40 (CD134) antibody. While on treatment, patients had intravenous ivuxolimab at 0.01 to 10 mg/kg every 2 weeks. Findings of the study overall: With doses of 0.1-3.0 mg/kg, partial responders showed among the lowest clonal expansion.

Trimming cost V 0 bases and J 5 bases; bases outside gene matches: 8. CDR1 SGHVS and CDR2 FQNEAQ come from the germline V gene. The CDR3 totals 16 residues. On this clone: What it binds is not known.

The assay was immunoSEQ multiplex PCR, and TCRdb's table has in-frame clones only and misses some. Among 75,000 to 100,000 clones listed, approximately 91% were seen once. This clonotype was obtained from an adult with an advanced solid tumor such as melanoma, head and neck, liver or kidney cancer. The rearrangement uses TRBV7-8 and TRBJ2-5; the match to TRBD1 covers 8 bases. Material: CD4+ or CD8+ T cells sorted from blood, obtained in a trial of the OX40 agonist ivuxolimab. This CDR3 reads CASSLADGQGWETQYF. As DNA, the CDR3 is TGTGCCAGCAGCTTAGCAGATGGACAGGGTTGGGAGACCCAGTACTTC.